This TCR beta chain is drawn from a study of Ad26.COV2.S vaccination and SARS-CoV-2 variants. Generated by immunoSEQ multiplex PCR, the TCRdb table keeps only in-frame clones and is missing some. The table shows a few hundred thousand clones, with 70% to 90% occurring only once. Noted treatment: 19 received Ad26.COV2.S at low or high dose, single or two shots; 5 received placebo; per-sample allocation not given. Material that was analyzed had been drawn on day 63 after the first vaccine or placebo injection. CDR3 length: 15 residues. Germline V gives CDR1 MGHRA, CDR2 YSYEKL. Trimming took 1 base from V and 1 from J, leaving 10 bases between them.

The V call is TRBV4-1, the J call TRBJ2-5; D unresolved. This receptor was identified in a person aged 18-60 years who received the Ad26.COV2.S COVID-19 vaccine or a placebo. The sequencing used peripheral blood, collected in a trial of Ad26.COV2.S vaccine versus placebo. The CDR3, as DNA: TGCGCCAGCAGCCAAGGGAGTAGTATCCAAGAGACCCAGTACTTC. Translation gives CASSQGSSIQETQYF.